Listed below are T cell receptor beta chains from one sample, sequenced in a study of T cells in narcolepsy. Assay: immunoSEQ multiplex PCR; the TCRdb copy retains only in-frame clones and omits some. The sample records 21,000 or so clones, around 92% being singletons. The sequenced material came from CD45RA- memory CD4+ T cells from PBMCs. Receptor source: a human donor with narcolepsy. Both conserved end residues are part of each CDR3. Each record gives: J gene, D gene, V gene, clone size, CDR3 DNA, CDR3 protein. A D gene is named only where the DNA matches it firmly. Part of the rows lack a size; the others show once, few, many or a class for expanded clones.

j_call: TRBJ1-3
d_call: .
v_call: TRBV5-1
clone_size: .
cdr3_nt: TGCGCCAGCAGCGAGAGAGCTTCTGGAAACACCATATATTTT
cdr3_aa: CASSERASGNTIYF

j_call: TRBJ2-6
d_call: .
v_call: TRBV19
clone_size: .
cdr3_nt: TGTGCCAGTAGTGGGGTAGGCGGGGCCAACGTCCTGACTTTC
cdr3_aa: CASSGVGGANVLTF

j_call: TRBJ2-7
d_call: .
v_call: TRBV30
clone_size: .
cdr3_nt: TGTGCCTGGACCTCATCGACCTACGGGGCAGGGGCATCCTACGAGCAGTACTTC
cdr3_aa: CAWTSSTYGAGASYEQYF

j_call: TRBJ2-2
d_call: TRBD1
v_call: TRBV13
clone_size: .
cdr3_nt: TGTGCCAGCAGCTTAGGGACAGGGGGCGTCACCGGGGAGCTGTTTTTT
cdr3_aa: CASSLGTGGVTGELFF

j_call: TRBJ2-3
d_call: TRBD2
v_call: TRBV11-2
clone_size: .
cdr3_nt: TGTGCCAGCAGCTTTCGGCTAGCGGGAGTTTCAGATACGCAGTATTTT
cdr3_aa: CASSFRLAGVSDTQYF

j_call: TRBJ1-5
d_call: .
v_call: TRBV15
clone_size: .
cdr3_nt: TGTGCCACCAGCAGCGGGGGGGGAATACGGAATCAGCCCCAGCATTTT
cdr3_aa: CATSSGGGIRNQPQHF

j_call: TRBJ2-5
d_call: .
v_call: TRBV5-1
clone_size: .
cdr3_nt: TGCGCCAGCAGCTGGGGGTCCAGGCAAGAGACCCAGTACTTC
cdr3_aa: CASSWGSRQETQYF

j_call: TRBJ2-1
d_call: TRBD1
v_call: TRBV10-3
clone_size: .
cdr3_nt: TGTGCCATCAGGGGCGACAGGGGTTGGGCCTACAATGAGCAGTTCTTC
cdr3_aa: CAIRGDRGWAYNEQFF

j_call: TRBJ2-6
d_call: .
v_call: TRBV19
clone_size: .
cdr3_nt: TGTGCCAGTACCGACAGGTTGGGGTCCTCTGGGGCCAACGTCCTGACTTTC
cdr3_aa: CASTDRLGSSGANVLTF

j_call: TRBJ2-2
d_call: .
v_call: TRBV5-1
clone_size: .
cdr3_nt: TGCGCCAGCAGGTCGGGACTTAACACCGGGGAGCTGTTTTTT
cdr3_aa: CASRSGLNTGELFF

j_call: TRBJ2-7
d_call: TRBD2
v_call: TRBV20-1
clone_size: once
cdr3_nt: TGCAGTGCTGGGAGGGGATACGAGCAGTACTTC
cdr3_aa: CSAGRGYEQYF

j_call: TRBJ1-1
d_call: .
v_call: TRBV5-1
clone_size: .
cdr3_nt: TGCGCCAGCAGCTTGGGGGCAGGGGCCCTTCGTGAAGCTTTCTTT
cdr3_aa: CASSLGAGALREAFF

j_call: TRBJ2-7
d_call: .
v_call: TRBV6-1
clone_size: .
cdr3_nt: TGTGCCAGCAGTGCCTCTTCAGGAGGTTCCTACGAGCAGTACTTC
cdr3_aa: CASSASSGGSYEQYF

j_call: TRBJ1-2
d_call: TRBD1
v_call: TRBV4-1
clone_size: .
cdr3_nt: TGCGCCAGCAGCCATGGGGCAGGGGGAGAGGATGGCTACACCTTC
cdr3_aa: CASSHGAGGEDGYTF

j_call: TRBJ1-2
d_call: TRBD1
v_call: TRBV28
clone_size: .
cdr3_nt: TGTGCCAGCAGTACGCCGGGACAGGGGATAAGTAACTATGGCTACACCTTC
cdr3_aa: CASSTPGQGISNYGYTF

j_call: TRBJ1-2
d_call: .
v_call: TRBV5-6
clone_size: .
cdr3_nt: TGTGCCAGCAGCTTGAGACAGAATGGCTACACCTTC
cdr3_aa: CASSLRQNGYTF

j_call: TRBJ2-1
d_call: .
v_call: TRBV6-5
clone_size: once
cdr3_nt: TGTGCCAGCAGTTACAGAGGGAGCTCCTACAATGAGCAGTTCTTC
cdr3_aa: CASSYRGSSYNEQFF

j_call: TRBJ1-2
d_call: .
v_call: TRBV28
clone_size: .
cdr3_nt: TGTGCCAGCAGCTGGGCTGGGTCAACAGGTTACACCTTC
cdr3_aa: CASSWAGSTGYTF

j_call: TRBJ1-5
d_call: .
v_call: TRBV28
clone_size: .
cdr3_nt: TGTGCCAGCAGTTGGGGAATAACGGGATATAGCAATCAGCCCCAGCATTTT
cdr3_aa: CASSWGITGYSNQPQHF

j_call: TRBJ2-3
d_call: TRBD2
v_call: TRBV29-1
clone_size: .
cdr3_nt: TGCAGCGTTTTGGGACTAGCGGGTAAAACAGATACGCAGTATTTT
cdr3_aa: CSVLGLAGKTDTQYF

j_call: TRBJ1-1
d_call: .
v_call: TRBV30
clone_size: .
cdr3_nt: TGTGCCTGGACGGGTTGGAGGGGTGAGACTGAAGCTTTCTTT
cdr3_aa: CAWTGWRGETEAFF

j_call: TRBJ2-3
d_call: .
v_call: TRBV10-3
clone_size: .
cdr3_nt: TGTGCCATCAGCCCCAGTGTCCTGGCAGATACGCAGTATTTT
cdr3_aa: CAISPSVLADTQYF

j_call: TRBJ2-1
d_call: TRBD2
v_call: TRBV4-3
clone_size: .
cdr3_nt: TGCGCCAGCAGCCAAGAAGTTGCCCGGGAGGGGAATGAGCAGTTCTTC
cdr3_aa: CASSQEVAREGNEQFF

j_call: TRBJ2-7
d_call: TRBD1
v_call: TRBV6-5
clone_size: few
cdr3_nt: TGTGCCAGCAGTTACTCCGTTGGTCAGGGGGTGGGCGAGCAGTACTTC
cdr3_aa: CASSYSVGQGVGEQYF

j_call: TRBJ2-7
d_call: TRBD2
v_call: TRBV9
clone_size: once
cdr3_nt: TGTGCCAGCAGCGGAGGGAAGCGGGAGAACTACGAGCAGTACTTC
cdr3_aa: CASSGGKRENYEQYF

j_call: TRBJ2-1
d_call: TRBD2
v_call: TRBV28
clone_size: .
cdr3_nt: TGTGCCAGCAGCCTGTGGGCTAGCGGGAGTCCAACGAGCTCCTACAATGAGCAGTTCTTC
cdr3_aa: CASSLWASGSPTSSYNEQFF

j_call: TRBJ1-2
d_call: .
v_call: TRBV30
clone_size: .
cdr3_nt: TGTGCCTGGAGTCCCCAGACAGGATATGGCTACACCTTC
cdr3_aa: CAWSPQTGYGYTF

j_call: TRBJ1-5
d_call: .
v_call: TRBV7-8
clone_size: few
cdr3_nt: TGTGCCAGCAGCTCCCCACCGGGGACTTTCGGCCAGCCCCAGCATTTT
cdr3_aa: CASSSPPGTFGQPQHF

j_call: TRBJ2-4
d_call: TRBD2
v_call: TRBV5-4
clone_size: .
cdr3_nt: TGTGCCAGCAGCTTGGGGGGCGGGAGTACCTCCAAAAACATTCAGTACTTC
cdr3_aa: CASSLGGGSTSKNIQYF

j_call: TRBJ1-3
d_call: .
v_call: TRBV6-5
clone_size: .
cdr3_nt: TGTGCCAGCAGCCCACCATCCGGAAACACCATATATTTT
cdr3_aa: CASSPPSGNTIYF

j_call: TRBJ2-7
d_call: TRBD2
v_call: TRBV28
clone_size: .
cdr3_nt: TGTGCCAGCAGTTTTGGGACTAGCTTGCTCGAGCAGTACTTC
cdr3_aa: CASSFGTSLLEQYF

j_call: TRBJ2-7
d_call: .
v_call: TRBV19
clone_size: .
cdr3_nt: TGTGCCAGTAGTATAGGCGCCAGGGGACTCGGCTCCTACGAGCAGTACTTC
cdr3_aa: CASSIGARGLGSYEQYF

j_call: TRBJ2-1
d_call: TRBD2
v_call: TRBV7-2
clone_size: .
cdr3_nt: TGTGCCAGCAGCGCCCGGACTAGTTTAGTCAATGAGCAGTTCTTC
cdr3_aa: CASSARTSLVNEQFF

j_call: TRBJ2-1
d_call: .
v_call: TRBV6-5
clone_size: .
cdr3_nt: TGTGCCAGCAGTGCAGACAGCTCCTACAATGAGCAGTTCTTC
cdr3_aa: CASSADSSYNEQFF

j_call: TRBJ2-2
d_call: .
v_call: TRBV11-2
clone_size: .
cdr3_nt: TGTGCCAGCAGCTTATTAACAGGGTCGACCGGGGAGCTGTTTTTT
cdr3_aa: CASSLLTGSTGELFF

j_call: TRBJ2-1
d_call: .
v_call: TRBV5-5
clone_size: .
cdr3_nt: TGTGCCAGCAGCTTGGTTCCAATCTACAATGAGCAGTTCTTC
cdr3_aa: CASSLVPIYNEQFF

j_call: TRBJ1-5
d_call: .
v_call: TRBV28
clone_size: .
cdr3_nt: TGTGCCAGCTCAGCGAGGGGTCGGCAGCCCCAGCATTTT
cdr3_aa: CASSARGRQPQHF

j_call: TRBJ2-3
d_call: .
v_call: TRBV5-5
clone_size: .
cdr3_nt: TGTGCCAGCAACCTGGACCGCCGCACAGATACGCAGTATTTT
cdr3_aa: CASNLDRRTDTQYF

j_call: TRBJ2-3
d_call: .
v_call: TRBV7-2
clone_size: .
cdr3_nt: TGTGCCAGCAGCCCCCGACGACGTCTCACAGATACGCAGTATTTT
cdr3_aa: CASSPRRRLTDTQYF

j_call: TRBJ1-2
d_call: TRBD1
v_call: TRBV6-5
clone_size: .
cdr3_nt: TGTGCCAGCAGCCCCTGGACAGGGGGGAATGGCTACACCTTC
cdr3_aa: CASSPWTGGNGYTF

j_call: TRBJ2-2
d_call: .
v_call: TRBV9
clone_size: once
cdr3_nt: TGTGCCAGCACGGACCCCGGGGAGCTGTTTTTT
cdr3_aa: CASTDPGELFF

j_call: TRBJ2-1
d_call: .
v_call: TRBV6-5
clone_size: .
cdr3_nt: TGTGCCAGCAGTTACCTCTACAATGAGCAGTTCTTC
cdr3_aa: CASSYLYNEQFF

j_call: TRBJ1-1
d_call: .
v_call: TRBV5-6
clone_size: .
cdr3_nt: TGTGCCAGCAGCTTGGCCAGGGGTGGCACTGAAGCTTTCTTT
cdr3_aa: CASSLARGGTEAFF

j_call: TRBJ1-4
d_call: TRBD1
v_call: TRBV25-1
clone_size: .
cdr3_nt: TGTGCCAGCAGTGACACAACAGGGGTTGGTGCTAATGAAAAACTGTTTTTT
cdr3_aa: CASSDTTGVGANEKLFF

j_call: TRBJ2-3
d_call: TRBD1
v_call: TRBV7-3
clone_size: .
cdr3_nt: TGTGCCAGCAGCATCCGGGGACAGGCGGGGACAGATACGCAGTATTTT
cdr3_aa: CASSIRGQAGTDTQYF